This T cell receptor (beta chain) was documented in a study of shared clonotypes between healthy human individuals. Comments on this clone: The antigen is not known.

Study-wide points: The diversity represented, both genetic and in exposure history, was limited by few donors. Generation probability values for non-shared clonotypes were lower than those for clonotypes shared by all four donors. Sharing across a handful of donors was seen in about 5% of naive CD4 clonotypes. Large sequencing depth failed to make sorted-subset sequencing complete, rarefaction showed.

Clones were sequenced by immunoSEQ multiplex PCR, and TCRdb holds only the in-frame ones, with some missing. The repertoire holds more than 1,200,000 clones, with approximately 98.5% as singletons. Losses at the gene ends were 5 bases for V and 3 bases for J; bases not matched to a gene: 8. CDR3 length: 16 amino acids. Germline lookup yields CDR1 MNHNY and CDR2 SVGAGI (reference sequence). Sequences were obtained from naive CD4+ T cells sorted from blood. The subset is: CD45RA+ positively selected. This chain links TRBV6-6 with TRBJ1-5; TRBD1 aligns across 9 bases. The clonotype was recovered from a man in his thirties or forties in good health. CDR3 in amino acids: CASSTGTGFNNQPQHF. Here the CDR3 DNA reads TGTGCCAGCAGTACGGGGACAGGGTTTAACAATCAGCCCCAGCATTTT.